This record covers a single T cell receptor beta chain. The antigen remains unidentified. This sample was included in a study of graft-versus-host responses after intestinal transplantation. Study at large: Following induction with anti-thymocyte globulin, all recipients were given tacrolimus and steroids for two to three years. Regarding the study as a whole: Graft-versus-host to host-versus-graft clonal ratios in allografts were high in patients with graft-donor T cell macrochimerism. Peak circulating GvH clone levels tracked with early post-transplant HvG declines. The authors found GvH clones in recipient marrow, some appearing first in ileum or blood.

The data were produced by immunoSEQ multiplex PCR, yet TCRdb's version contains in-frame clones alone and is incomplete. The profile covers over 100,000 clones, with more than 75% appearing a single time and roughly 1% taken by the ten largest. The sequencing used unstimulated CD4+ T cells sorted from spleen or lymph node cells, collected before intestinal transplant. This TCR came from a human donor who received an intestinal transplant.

The CDR3 sequence: CASSPETGPNSPLHF. The CDR3 DNA follows: TGTGCCAGCTCACCAGAGACAGGCCCTAATTCACCCCTCCACTTT. V is TRBV18 and J is TRBJ1-6, with TRBD1 as a possible D gene (6 bases). The ends were cut back, 2 bases at V and 6 bases at J, with 11 bases in the middle. Germline CDR1 and CDR2: KGHSH and LQKENI. This CDR3 region has 15 residues. Looking up the rest from reference TRBV18 and TRBJ1-6 gives the full variable domain: NAGVMQNPRHLVRRRGQEARLRCSPMKGHSHVYWYRQLPEEGLKFMVYLQKENIIDESGMPKERFSAEFPKEGPSILRIQQVVRGDSAAYFCASSPETGPNSPLHFGNGTRLTVT.